This TCR beta chain was documented in a study of T cells in Graves' hyperthyroidism and ophthalmopathy. In this sample, this clonotype turned up many times. Each 10 ml fresh peripheral blood draw supplied the PBMCs. Amplification of TCR beta CDR3 regions used RNA as the template. The primer set for the first-round RT-PCR of the TCR CDR3 was HTBI. MiXCR, run by TCRdb on the multiplex PCR reads, gives a single entry per CDR3 protein. The sample includes roughly 400,000 distinct CDR3 sequences, 11% to 15% of them seen just once. V shed 3 bases, J shed 10 bases, and the junction held 15 bases outside the gene matches. Germline V gene lookup returns CDR1 KGHSH and CDR2 LQKENI. The CDR3 is 16 amino acids.

What was sequenced was blood. The source is a man aged 45 to 65 with Graves' ophthalmopathy. The V gene is TRBV18, the J gene TRBJ2-1, with 7 bases matching TRBD1. CDR3: CASSPPPHRQGWEQFF. For the CDR3, the DNA is TGTGCCAGCTCACCCCCCCCGCACCGACAGGGTTGGGAGCAGTTCTTC.